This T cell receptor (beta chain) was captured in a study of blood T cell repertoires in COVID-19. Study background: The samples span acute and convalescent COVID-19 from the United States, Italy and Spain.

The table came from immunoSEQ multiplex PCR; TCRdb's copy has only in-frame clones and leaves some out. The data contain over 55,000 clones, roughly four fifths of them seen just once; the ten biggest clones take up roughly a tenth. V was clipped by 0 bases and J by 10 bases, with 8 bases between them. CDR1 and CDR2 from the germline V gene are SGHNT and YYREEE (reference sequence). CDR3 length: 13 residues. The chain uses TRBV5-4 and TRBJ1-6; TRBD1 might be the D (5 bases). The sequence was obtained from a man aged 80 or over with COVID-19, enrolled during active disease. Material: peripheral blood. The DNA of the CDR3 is TGTGCCAGCAGCTTGGCCAGGGCCTCACCCCTCCACTTT. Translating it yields CASSLARASPLHF.